The TCR beta chain described here comes from a study of cytomegalovirus exposure and HLA in healthy donors. Produced via immunoSEQ multiplex PCR; TCRdb's table is partial and in-frame only. The sample lists about 120,000 clones; roughly 90% were seen once. Germline V gene sequence: CDR1 SGDLS, CDR2 YYNGEE. The CDR3 extends over 15 amino acids. Trimming removed 3 bases from V and 3 bases from J; junction bases left unmatched: 4. Study findings and constraints: Overall, approximately 150 TCR beta chains were annotated as cytomegalovirus-associated. Through in vitro validation, three CMV-associated chains were shown to be specific for CMV antigens. It was found in a later analysis that first-cohort TCR clusters tended to co-occur in the 120 validation repertoires.

These donors were members of the roughly 110-subject validation cohort, a group separate from the approximately 700-subject first cohort. Comments on this clone: Its target is unknown.

The specimen sequenced was PBMCs. This chain uses TRBV9 with TRBJ1-3; 9 bases fit TRBD1. The source of this sequence is a woman between 18 and 29 years old in good health and CMV-seropositive. The CDR3 nucleotides are TGTGCCAGCAGCGAACAGGGGGCGGGTGGAAACACCATATATTTT. This codes for CASSEQGAGGNTIYF.